The entry below describes one T cell receptor beta chain. What it binds is not known. Every isolated RNA sample was fully reverse transcribed, so sequencing captured expressed TCRB transcripts. The protocol was immunoSEQ multiplex PCR, while the TCRdb copy is restricted to in-frame clones and leaves out a portion. The sample consists of under 350,000 clones, around 24% of them appearing once. The germline gives CDR1 SQVTM, CDR2 ANQGSEA. Deletions cut 4 bases from V and 4 bases from J, with 12 bases between. The CDR3 is made up of 13 amino acids. The sample is drawn from a study of beta chain features in type 1 diabetes. Study findings and constraints: TCRB CDR3s were moderately but significantly shorter in Type 1 diabetes patients in all four CD4+ subsets. With patients and controls alike, PCR might favor shorter templates to an equal degree.

The chain has TRBV29-1 and TRBJ2-3; no firm D call. Sequencing was performed on naive CD4+ T cells from blood. This receptor was taken from a woman aged 25 to 45 with type 1 diabetes. CDR3 bases: TGCAGCGTTGGACACAATGCCGCAGATACGCAGTATTTT. As protein: CSVGHNAADTQYF.